This T cell receptor beta chain came from a study of beta chain features in type 1 diabetes. In its sample, this clone was seen a few times. Investigators reverse transcribed all isolated RNA, so they sequenced expressed TCRB transcripts. Only in-frame clones appear in the TCRdb table, and some are missing; sequencing was by immunoSEQ multiplex PCR. The table lists 250,000 to 350,000 clones, about 14% of them singletons. CDR1 and CDR2 from the germline V gene are ENHRY and SYGVKD. The germline V and J ends were trimmed by 10 bases and 2 bases, with 23 bases remaining between them. The CDR3 length is 17 residues.

The V and J genes are TRBV10-3 and TRBJ1-4; maybe TRBD1 (6 bases). The sequenced sample consisted of central memory CD4+ T cells from blood. The TCR comes from a man aged 25 to 40 in good health. The CDR3 region is CASRTDGYRATNEKLFF. The CDR3 DNA sequence: TGTGCCAGCAGGACCGATGGATACAGGGCGACTAATGAAAAACTGTTTTTT.